This entry is about one T cell receptor beta chain. The CDR3 loop spans 15 amino acids. The J segment lost 2 bases and the V segment lost 5 bases, leaving 12 bases of the junction unmatched. From germline, CDR1 is SQVTM and CDR2 ANQGSEA. The record originates from a study of blood T cell repertoires in COVID-19. Study at large: Material from acute and convalescent COVID-19 was sourced from the United States, Italy and Spain. From T cells, B-cell-depleted T cells, or PBMCs came the material, which was cDNA or gDNA.

Using immunoSEQ multiplex PCR, the repertoire was profiled, and TCRdb retains in-frame clones only, with some absent. Here the sample spans over 85,000 clones, approximately 90% being singletons. The chain joins TRBV29-1 to TRBJ2-7; 7 nucleotides match TRBD2. The sequenced material came from peripheral blood. The sequence was obtained from a human donor with active COVID-19. The donor label of this sample is uncertain. In DNA form, the CDR3 reads TGCAGCGTTTTGGTAGGGAGCGGGGCCACCTACGAGCAGTACTTC. It specifies CSVLVGSGATYEQYF.